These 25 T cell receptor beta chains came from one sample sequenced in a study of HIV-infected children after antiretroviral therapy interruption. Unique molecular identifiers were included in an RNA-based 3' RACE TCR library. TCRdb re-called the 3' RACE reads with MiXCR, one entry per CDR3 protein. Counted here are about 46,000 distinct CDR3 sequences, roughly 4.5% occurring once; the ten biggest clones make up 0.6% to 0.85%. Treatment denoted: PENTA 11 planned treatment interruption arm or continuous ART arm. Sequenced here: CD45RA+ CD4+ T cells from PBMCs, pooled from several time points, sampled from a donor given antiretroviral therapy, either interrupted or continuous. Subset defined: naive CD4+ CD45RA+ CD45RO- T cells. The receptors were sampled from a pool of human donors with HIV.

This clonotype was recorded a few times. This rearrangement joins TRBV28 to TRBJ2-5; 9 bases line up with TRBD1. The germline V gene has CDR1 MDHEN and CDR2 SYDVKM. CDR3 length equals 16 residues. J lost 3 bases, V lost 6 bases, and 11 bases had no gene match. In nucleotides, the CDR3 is TGTGCCAGCAGCAGACTTACCGGGACAGGGAAAGAGACCCAGTACTTC. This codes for CASSRLTGTGKETQYF.

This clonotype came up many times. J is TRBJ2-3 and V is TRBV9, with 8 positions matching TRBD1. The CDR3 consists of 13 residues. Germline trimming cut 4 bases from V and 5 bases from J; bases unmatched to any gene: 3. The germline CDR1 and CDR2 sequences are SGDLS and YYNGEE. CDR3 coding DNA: TGTGCCAGCAGCCGGGACAGGAAAGATACGCAGTATTTT. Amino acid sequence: CASSRDRKDTQYF.

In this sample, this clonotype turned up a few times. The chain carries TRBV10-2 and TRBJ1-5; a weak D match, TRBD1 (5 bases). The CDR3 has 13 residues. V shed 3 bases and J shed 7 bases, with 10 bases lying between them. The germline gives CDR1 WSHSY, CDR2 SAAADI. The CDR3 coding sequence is TGCGCCAGCAGTGACAGGGCGTTGCAGCCCCAGCATTTT. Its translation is CASSDRALQPQHF.

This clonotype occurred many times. The CDR3 region is CATLRVEAFF. The CDR3, as DNA: TGTGCCACCCTACGTGTTGAAGCTTTCTTT. V usage is TRBV28 and J usage is TRBJ1-1; D not resolved. The V gene lost 10 bases and the J gene lost 7 bases, with 10 bases spanning the gap. The CDR3 spans 10 residues. CDR1 is MDHEN, CDR2 SYDVKM, per germline.

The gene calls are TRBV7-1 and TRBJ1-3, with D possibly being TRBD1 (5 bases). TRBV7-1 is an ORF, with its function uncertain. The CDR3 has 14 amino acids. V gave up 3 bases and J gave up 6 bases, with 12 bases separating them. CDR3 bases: TGTGCCAGCAGCTCCCCAGGAGGGGTAAACACCATATATTTT. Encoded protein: CASSSPGGVNTIYF.

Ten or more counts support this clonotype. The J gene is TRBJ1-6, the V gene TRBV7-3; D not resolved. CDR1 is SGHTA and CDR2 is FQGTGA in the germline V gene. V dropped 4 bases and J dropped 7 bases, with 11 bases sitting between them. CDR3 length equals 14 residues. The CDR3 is CASSSDPGNSPLHF. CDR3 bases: TGTGCCAGCAGCTCTGACCCGGGGAATTCACCCCTCCACTTT.

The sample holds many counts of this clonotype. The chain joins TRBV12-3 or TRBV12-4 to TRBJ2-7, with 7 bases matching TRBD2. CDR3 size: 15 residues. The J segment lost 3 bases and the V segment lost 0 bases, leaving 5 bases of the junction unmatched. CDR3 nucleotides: TGTGCCAGCAGTTTAGCGGCTAGCGGATACTACGAGCAGTACTTC. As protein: CASSLAASGYYEQYF.

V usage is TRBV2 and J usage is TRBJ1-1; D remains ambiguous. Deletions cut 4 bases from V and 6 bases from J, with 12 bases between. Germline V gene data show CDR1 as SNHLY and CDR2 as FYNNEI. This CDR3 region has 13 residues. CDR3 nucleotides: TGTGCCAGCAGTGGTGAGAGCGGGGCTGAAGCTTTCTTT. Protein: CASSGESGAEAFF.

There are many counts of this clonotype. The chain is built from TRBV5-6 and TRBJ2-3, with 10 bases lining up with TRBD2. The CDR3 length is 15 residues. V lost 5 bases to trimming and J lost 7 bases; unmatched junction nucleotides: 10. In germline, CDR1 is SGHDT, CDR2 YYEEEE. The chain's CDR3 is CASSGLAGAGNTQYF. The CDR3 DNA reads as TGTGCCAGCAGTGGTCTAGCGGGGGCCGGGAATACGCAGTATTTT.

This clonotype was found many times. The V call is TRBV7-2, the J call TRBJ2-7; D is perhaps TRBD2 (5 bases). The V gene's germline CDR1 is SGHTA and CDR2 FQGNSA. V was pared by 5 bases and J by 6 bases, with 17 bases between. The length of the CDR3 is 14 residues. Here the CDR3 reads CASSNRLSSREQYF. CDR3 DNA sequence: TGTGCCAGCAGCAATAGACTATCAAGCCGCGAGCAGTACTTC.

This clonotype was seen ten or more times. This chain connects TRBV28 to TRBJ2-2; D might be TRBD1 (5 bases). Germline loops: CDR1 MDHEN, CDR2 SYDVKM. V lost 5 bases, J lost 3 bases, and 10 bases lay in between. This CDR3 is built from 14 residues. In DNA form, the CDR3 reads TGTGCCAGCAGTGGGCAAGGGGACACCGGGGAGCTGTTTTTT. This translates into CASSGQGDTGELFF.

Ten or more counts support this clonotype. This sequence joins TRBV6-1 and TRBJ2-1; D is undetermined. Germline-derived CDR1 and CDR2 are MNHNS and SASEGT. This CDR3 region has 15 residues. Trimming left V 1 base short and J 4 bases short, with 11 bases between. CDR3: CASSEVVRTYNEQFF. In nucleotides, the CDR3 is TGTGCCAGCAGTGAAGTGGTGAGGACGTACAATGAGCAGTTCTTC.

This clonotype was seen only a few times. CDR3 sequence: CASSRLGGYEQYF. CDR3 DNA sequence: TGTGCCAGTAGTCGCCTGGGTGGGTACGAGCAGTACTTC. V is TRBV19 and J is TRBJ2-7; D is unclear. Germline V gives CDR1 LNHDA, CDR2 SQIVND (reference sequence). CDR3 size: 13 residues. V was shortened by 5 bases and J by 4 bases, with 12 bases between the two germline ends.

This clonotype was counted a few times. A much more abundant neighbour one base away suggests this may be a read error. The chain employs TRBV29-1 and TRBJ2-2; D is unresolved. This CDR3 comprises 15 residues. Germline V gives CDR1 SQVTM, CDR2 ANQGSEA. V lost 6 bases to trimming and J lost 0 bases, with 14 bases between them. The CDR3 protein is CSVSVQVTNTGELFF. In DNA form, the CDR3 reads TGCAGCGTCTCTGTGCAGGTCACGAACACCGGGGAGCTGTTTTTT.

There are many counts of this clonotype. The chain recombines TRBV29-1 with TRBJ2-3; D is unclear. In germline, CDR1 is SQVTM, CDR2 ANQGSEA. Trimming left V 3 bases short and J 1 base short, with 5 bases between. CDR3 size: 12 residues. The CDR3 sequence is CSVEAGTDTQYF. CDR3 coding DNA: TGCAGCGTTGAGGCAGGCACAGATACGCAGTATTTT.

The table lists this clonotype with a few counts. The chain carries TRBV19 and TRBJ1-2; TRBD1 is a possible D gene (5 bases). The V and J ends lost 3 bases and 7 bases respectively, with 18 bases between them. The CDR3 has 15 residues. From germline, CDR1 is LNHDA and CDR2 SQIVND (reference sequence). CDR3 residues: CASSIQGTPSSGYTF. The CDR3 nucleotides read TGTGCCAGTAGTATCCAGGGAACACCGTCCTCTGGCTACACCTTC.

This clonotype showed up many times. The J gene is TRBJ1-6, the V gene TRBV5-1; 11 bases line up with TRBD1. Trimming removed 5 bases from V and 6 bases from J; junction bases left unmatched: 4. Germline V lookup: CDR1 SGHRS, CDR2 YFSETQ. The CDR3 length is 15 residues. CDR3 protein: CASSPGTGGNSPLHF. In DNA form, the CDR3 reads TGCGCCAGCAGTCCCGGGACAGGGGGTAATTCACCCCTCCACTTT.

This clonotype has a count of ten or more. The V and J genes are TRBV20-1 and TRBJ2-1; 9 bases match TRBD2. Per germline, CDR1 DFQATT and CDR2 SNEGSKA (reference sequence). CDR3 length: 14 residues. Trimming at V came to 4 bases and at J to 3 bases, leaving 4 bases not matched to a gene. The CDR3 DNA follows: TGCAGTGCTAAAGGACTAGCGAACTACAATGAGCAGTTCTTC. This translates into CSAKGLANYNEQFF.

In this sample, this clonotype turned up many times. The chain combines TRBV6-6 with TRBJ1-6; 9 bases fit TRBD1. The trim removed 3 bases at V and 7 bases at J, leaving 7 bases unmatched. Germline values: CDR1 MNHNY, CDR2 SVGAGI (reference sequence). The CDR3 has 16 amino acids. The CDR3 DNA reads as TGTGCCAGCAGTTATCCGCCGGGACAGGGCAATTCACCCCTCCACTTT. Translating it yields CASSYPPGQGNSPLHF.

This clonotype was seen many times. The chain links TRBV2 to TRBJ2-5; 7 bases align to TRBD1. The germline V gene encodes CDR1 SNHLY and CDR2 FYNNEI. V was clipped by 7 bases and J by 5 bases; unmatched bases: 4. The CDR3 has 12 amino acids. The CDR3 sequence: CASNRGAETQYF. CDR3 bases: TGTGCCAGCAACAGGGGCGCCGAGACCCAGTACTTC.

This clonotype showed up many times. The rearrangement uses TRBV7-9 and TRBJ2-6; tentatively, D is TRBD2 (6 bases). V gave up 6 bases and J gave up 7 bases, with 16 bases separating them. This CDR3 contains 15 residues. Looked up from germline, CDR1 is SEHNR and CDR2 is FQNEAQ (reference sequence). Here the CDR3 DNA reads TGTGCCAGCAGTATTCAGGGAGGCGGAGCCAACGTCCTGACTTTC. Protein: CASSIQGGGANVLTF.

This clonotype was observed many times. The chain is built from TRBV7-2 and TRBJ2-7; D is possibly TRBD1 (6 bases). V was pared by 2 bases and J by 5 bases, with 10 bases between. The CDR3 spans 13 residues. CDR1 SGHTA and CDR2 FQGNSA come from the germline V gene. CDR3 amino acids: CASSLPGVHEQYF. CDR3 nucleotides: TGTGCCAGCAGCTTACCAGGGGTGCACGAGCAGTACTTC.

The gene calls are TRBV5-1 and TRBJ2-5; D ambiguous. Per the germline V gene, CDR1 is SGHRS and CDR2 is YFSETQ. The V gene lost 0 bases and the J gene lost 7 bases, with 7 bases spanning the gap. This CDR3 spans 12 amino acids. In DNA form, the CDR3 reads TGCGCCAGCAGCTTGGACGTCGGGACCCAGTACTTC. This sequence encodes CASSLDVGTQYF.

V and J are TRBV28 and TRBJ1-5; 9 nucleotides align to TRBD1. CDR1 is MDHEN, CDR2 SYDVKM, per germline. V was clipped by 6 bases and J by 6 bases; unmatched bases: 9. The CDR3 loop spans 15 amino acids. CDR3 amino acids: CASSWDRARSQPQHF. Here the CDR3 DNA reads TGTGCCAGCAGCTGGGACAGGGCTAGGAGTCAGCCCCAGCATTTT. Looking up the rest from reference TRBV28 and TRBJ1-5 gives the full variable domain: DVKVTQSSRYLVKRTGEKVFLECVQDMDHENMFWYRQDPGLGLRLIYFSYDVKMKEKGDIPEGYSVSREKKERFSLILESASTNQTSMYLCASSWDRARSQPQHFGDGTRLSIL.

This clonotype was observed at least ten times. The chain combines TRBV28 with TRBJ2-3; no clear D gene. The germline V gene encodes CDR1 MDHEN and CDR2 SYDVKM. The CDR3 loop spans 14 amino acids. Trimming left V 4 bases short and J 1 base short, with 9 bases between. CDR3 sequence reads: CASSYGPGTDTQYF. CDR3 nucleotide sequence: TGTGCCAGCAGTTATGGTCCCGGCACAGATACGCAGTATTTT.